This T cell receptor beta chain emerged from a study of blood T cell repertoires in COVID-19. Study-wide context: The United States, Italy and Spain provided the acute and convalescent COVID-19 samples. Sample material is recorded as cDNA or gDNA derived from T cells, B-cell-depleted T cells, or PBMCs.

Methods used by the authors: Reference gene primer amplification yielded estimated nucleated cell counts. Sequencing used immunoSEQ multiplex PCR; TCRdb keeps in-frame clones, though not all of them. That table gives V, J and clone size, and the DNA gave D and trimming. The data show under 300,000 clones, 82% seen once. The receptor's source is a woman older than 75 with active or convalescent COVID-19. Sequencing was done on a sample of peripheral blood.

CDR3 amino acids: CASSKWDRGLSQPQHF. The CDR3 DNA is TGTGCCAGTAGTAAATGGGACAGGGGGTTAAGTCAGCCCCAGCATTTT. V is TRBV19 and J is TRBJ1-5, with 11 bases aligning to TRBD1. The germline V gene has CDR1 LNHDA and CDR2 SQIVND (reference sequence). Germline trimming cut 4 bases from V and 6 bases from J; bases unmatched to any gene: 8. This CDR3 comprises 16 residues. Together with reference TRBV19 and TRBJ1-5, the CDR3 gives the full variable domain: DGGITQSPKYLFRKEGQNVTLSCEQNLNHDAMYWYRQDPGQGLRLIYYSQIVNDFQKGDIAEGYSVSREKKESFPLTVTSAQKNPTAFYLCASSKWDRGLSQPQHFGDGTRLSIL.